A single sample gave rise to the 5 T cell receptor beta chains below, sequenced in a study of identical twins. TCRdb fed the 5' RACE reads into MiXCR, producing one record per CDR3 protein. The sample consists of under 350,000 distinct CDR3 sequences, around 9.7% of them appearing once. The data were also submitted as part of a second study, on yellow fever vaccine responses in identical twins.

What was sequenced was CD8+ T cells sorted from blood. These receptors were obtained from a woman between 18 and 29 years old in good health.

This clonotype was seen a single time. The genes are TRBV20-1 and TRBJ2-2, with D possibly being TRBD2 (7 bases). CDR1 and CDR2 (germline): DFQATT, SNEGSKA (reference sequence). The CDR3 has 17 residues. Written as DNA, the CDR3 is TGCTGCGCTAGAGACCTTGGGGGGGCCCGTGACACCGGGGAGCTGTTTTTT. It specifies CCARDLGGARDTGELFF.

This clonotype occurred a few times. The CDR3 here is CAISESYSVENNEQFF. CDR3 in DNA: TGTGCCATCAGTGAGTCTTACTCCGTAGAAAACAATGAGCAGTTCTTC. The chain uses TRBV10-3 and TRBJ2-1; no clear D gene. Trimming stripped 0 bases from V and 5 bases from J, with 14 bases between. Germline CDR1 ENHRY, CDR2 SYGVKD. There are 16 residues in the CDR3.

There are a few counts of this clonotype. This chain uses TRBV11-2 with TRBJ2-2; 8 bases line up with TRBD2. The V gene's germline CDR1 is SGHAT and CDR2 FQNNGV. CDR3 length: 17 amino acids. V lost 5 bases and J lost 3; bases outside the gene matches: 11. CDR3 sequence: CASSALGTRGYTGELFF. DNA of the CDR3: TGTGCCAGCAGCGCCCTGGGGACTAGAGGGTACACCGGGGAGCTGTTTTTT. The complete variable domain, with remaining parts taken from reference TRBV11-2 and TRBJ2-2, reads EAGVAQSPRYKIIEKRQSVAFWCNPISGHATLYWYQQILGQGPKLLIQFQNNGVVDDSQLPKDRFSAERLKGVDSTLKIQPAKLEDSAVYLCASSALGTRGYTGELFFGEGSRLTVL.

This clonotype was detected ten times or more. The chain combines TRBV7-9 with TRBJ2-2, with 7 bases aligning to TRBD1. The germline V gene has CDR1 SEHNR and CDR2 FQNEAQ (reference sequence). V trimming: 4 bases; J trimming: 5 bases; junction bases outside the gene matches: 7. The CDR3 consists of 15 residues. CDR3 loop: CASSSDRTFTGELFF. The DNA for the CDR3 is TGTGCCAGCAGCTCGGACAGGACATTTACCGGGGAGCTGTTTTTT.

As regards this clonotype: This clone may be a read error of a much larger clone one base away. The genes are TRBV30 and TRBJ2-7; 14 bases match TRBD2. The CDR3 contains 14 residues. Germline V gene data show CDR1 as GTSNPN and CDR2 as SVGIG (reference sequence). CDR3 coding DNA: TGTGCCTGGAGTCCGGGACTAGCGGGAGCCGAGCAGAACTTC. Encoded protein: CAWSPGLAGAEQNF.